Following are 8 T cell receptor beta chains from one sample sequenced in a study of T-cell reconstitution after alpha-beta-depleted transplantation in children. It was with unique molecular identifiers that the TCRbeta library was prepared. TCRdb ran MiXCR on the PCR reads and lists one entry per CDR3 protein. The data show about 610,000 distinct CDR3 sequences, about 10% seen once. The material sequenced was PBMCs from the stem cell graft donor, taken from the stem cell graft. Source of these receptors: a human donor who donated a stem cell graft to a child with acute myeloid leukemia.

V gene TRBV20-1 combines with J gene TRBJ1-6, with 9 nucleotides matching TRBD1. Trimming cost V 3 bases and J 10 bases; bases outside gene matches: 7. This CDR3 contains 14 residues. Germline V gene data show CDR1 as DFQATT and CDR2 as SNEGSKA (reference sequence). The chain's CDR3 is CSASLGQGDSPLHF. The CDR3 DNA reads TGCAGTGCTAGCCTGGGACAGGGCGACTCACCCCTCCACTTT.

A few counts support this clonotype. The rearrangement joins TRBV6-1 to TRBJ2-1, with TRBD2 matching over 11 bases. Looked up from germline, CDR1 is MNHNS and CDR2 is SASEGT. V shed 9 bases and J 7 bases; nucleotides not matched to a gene: 8. The CDR3 totals 14 residues. The CDR3 DNA is TGTGCCAGTATACTAGCGGGAGTTCGGAATGAGCAGTTCTTC. Translation: CASILAGVRNEQFF.

V gene TRBV27 combines with J gene TRBJ2-1; no clear D gene. The CDR3 loop spans 13 amino acids. V was shortened by 4 bases and J by 3 bases, with 7 bases between the two germline ends. Germline V gene sequence: CDR1 MNHEY, CDR2 SMNVEV (reference sequence). The CDR3 DNA sequence: TGTGCCAGCAGTTATTCAAACTACAATGAGCAGTTCTTC. Its protein is CASSYSNYNEQFF.

This clonotype was picked up a small number of times. The chain recombines TRBV14 with TRBJ2-5; 8 bases line up with TRBD2. The V segment lost 4 bases and the J segment 6 bases; nucleotides outside the gene matches: 16. The CDR3 totals 17 residues. Per germline, CDR1 SGHDN and CDR2 FVKESK. CDR3 sequence: CASSRGGKIFLEKTQYF. DNA for the CDR3: TGTGCCAGCAGCCGCGGGGGGAAGATTTTCCTTGAAAAGACCCAGTACTTC.

This clonotype came up many times. The chain joins TRBV29-1 to TRBJ2-7; D could derive from TRBD1 or TRBD2 (6 bases each). Deletions cut 5 bases from V and 7 bases from J, with 18 bases between. Germline V gene lookup returns CDR1 SQVTM and CDR2 ANQGSEA. The CDR3 has 13 residues. CDR3 region: CSVKQGGGSEQYF. For the CDR3, the DNA is TGCAGCGTTAAACAGGGAGGTGGGAGTGAGCAGTACTTC.

The chain couples TRBV28 to TRBJ1-2; D is perhaps TRBD1 (6 bases). CDR1 and CDR2 (germline): MDHEN, SYDVKM. CDR3 length: 12 residues. Trimming cost V 4 bases and J 8 bases, with 11 bases left between them. CDR3 sequence reads: CASSWTVGGYTF. DNA of the CDR3: TGTGCCAGCAGTTGGACAGTTGGAGGCTACACCTTC.

This clonotype was counted between two and nine times. This sequence joins TRBV7-2 and TRBJ2-5, with 7 bases aligning to TRBD2. In germline, CDR1 is SGHTA, CDR2 FQGNSA. The length of the CDR3 is 16 residues. Losses at the gene ends were 6 bases for V and 3 bases for J; bases not matched to a gene: 13. In DNA form, the CDR3 reads TGTGCCAGCAGTTACCCCCCTAGCGGATTAAAAGAGACCCAGTACTTC. It encodes CASSYPPSGLKETQYF.

The rearrangement uses TRBV4-3 and TRBJ2-1, with TRBD1 as a possible D gene (6 bases). The CDR3 has 15 amino acids. The germline V gene encodes CDR1 LGHNA and CDR2 YSLEER. V lost 0 bases to trimming and J lost 5 bases, with 11 bases between them. The CDR3 bases are TGCGCCAGCAGCCAAGAGACGTACAGGGACAATGAGCAGTTCTTC. Translated: CASSQETYRDNEQFF.